This T cell receptor (beta chain) was obtained from a study of blood T cell repertoires in COVID-19. Across the study: Specimens from acute and convalescent COVID-19 originated in the United States, Italy and Spain.

Per germline, CDR1 SGHTA and CDR2 FQGNSA. Trimming shortened V by 2 bases and J by 7 bases, and 23 bases separated the two germline ends. The CDR3 runs 18 residues. Per the original methods: Cell counts per sample came from amplifying reference gene primers. Sequencing used immunoSEQ multiplex PCR; TCRdb keeps in-frame clones, though not all of them. The DNA was the basis for D and trimming; V, J and clone size are from that table. This table holds about 220,000 clones, more than 85% found once. The gene calls are TRBV7-2 and TRBJ2-2; D is possibly TRBD2 (6 bases). This receptor was taken from a man between 40 and 49 years old with active or convalescent COVID-19. Specimen: peripheral blood. The CDR3 DNA is TGTGCCAGCAGCTTATCGAGGACCCCCGGACTAACCCTCGGGGAGCTGTTTTTT. Its protein is CASSLSRTPGLTLGELFF.